The 23 T cell receptor beta chains listed next were all sequenced from one sample in a study of shared clonotypes between healthy human individuals (dated by TCRdb to about 2020). Library preparation employed the immunoSEQ multiplex PCR assay. This is the immuneACCESS table as TCRdb keeps it, with only in-frame sequences that have V and J called. A part of the clones is gone; compared with another copy, unresolved V genes explain less than half, and the rest is unexplained. This sample lists some 2,100,000 clones; nearly 97% were detected once. The ten biggest clones cover less than 0.15% of the sample. Sequenced input: naive CD4+ T cells sorted from blood. This sample's cell subset or site label indicates: CD45RA+ positively selected. All receptors come from a man between 18 and 35 years old in good health.

The DNA of the CDR3 is TGTGCCAGTAGTAAGATCGGGTCTCCGGGTGGCACCGGGGAGCTGTTTTTT. This encodes CASSKIGSPGGTGELFF. The V gene is TRBV19, the J gene TRBJ2-2; no firm D call. The germline V gene has CDR1 LNHDA and CDR2 SQIVND (reference sequence). The CDR3 is made up of 17 amino acids. Trimming shortened V by 4 bases and J by 4 bases, and 19 bases separated the two germline ends.

The genes are TRBV28 and TRBJ2-7; 11 bases map to TRBD1. V gave up 7 bases and J gave up 12 bases; unmatched junction bases: 11. The germline V gene encodes CDR1 MDHEN and CDR2 SYDVKM. The CDR3 runs to 13 residues. The CDR3 here is CASIPPGTGGPYF. In DNA, the CDR3 is TGTGCCAGCATCCCCCCCGGGACAGGGGGTCCGTACTTC.

The rearrangement uses TRBV6-4 and TRBJ1-6; perhaps TRBD1 as D (6 bases). The CDR3 loop spans 19 amino acids. V was clipped by 0 bases and J by 0 bases, with 15 bases between them. Per germline, CDR1 MRHNA and CDR2 SNTAGT. CDR3 sequence: CASSDSGGHWSSYNSPLHF. The CDR3 region has the DNA TGTGCCAGCAGTGACTCGGGGGGGCACTGGAGCTCCTATAATTCACCCCTCCACTTT.

In regard to this clone: The sample contains more than one DNA sequence encoding this CDR3. This chain links TRBV18 with TRBJ1-2; D gene unclear. CDR3 length: 13 amino acids. CDR1 and CDR2 (germline): KGHSH, LQKENI. V was clipped by 2 bases and J by 2 bases, with 6 bases between them. CDR3 in amino acids: CASSPDFNYGYTF. CDR3 sequence (DNA): TGTGCCAGCTCACCAGACTTCAACTATGGCTACACCTTC. The full variable domain, in which reference TRBV18 and TRBJ1-2 provide the parts outside the CDR3, is NAGVMQNPRHLVRRRGQEARLRCSPMKGHSHVYWYRQLPEEGLKFMVYLQKENIIDESGMPKERFSAEFPKEGPSILRIQQVVRGDSAAYFCASSPDFNYGYTFGSGTRLTVV.

The rearrangement links TRBV19 to TRBJ1-6; TRBD1 might be the D (5 bases). Trimming removed 2 bases from V and 9 bases from J, with 11 bases in between. Germline values: CDR1 LNHDA, CDR2 SQIVND (reference sequence). This CDR3 is built from 14 residues. In DNA, the CDR3 is TGTGCCAGTAGTATAAAGGGGAATGGTTCACCCCTCCACTTT. Translating gives CASSIKGNGSPLHF.

This chain links TRBV7-9 with TRBJ1-2; 7 bases agree with TRBD1. The trim removed 5 bases at V and 2 bases at J, leaving 11 bases unmatched. Germline CDR1 is SEHNR and CDR2 is FQNEAQ (reference sequence). CDR3 length equals 16 residues. CDR3 protein: CASSLQPTGLNYGYTF. CDR3 DNA sequence: TGTGCCAGCAGCCTACAACCGACAGGGCTAAACTATGGCTACACCTTC. Full variable domain (outside the CDR3, taken from reference TRBV7-9 and TRBJ1-2): DTGVSQNPRHKITKRGQNVTFRCDPISEHNRLYWYRQTLGQGPEFLTYFQNEAQLEKSRLLSDRFSAERPKGSFSTLEIQRTEQGDSAMYLCASSLQPTGLNYGYTFGSGTRLTVV.

The chain carries TRBV6-6 and TRBJ1-1, with 7 bases that match TRBD1. Germline values: CDR1 MNHNY, CDR2 SVGAGI (reference sequence). The trim removed 0 bases at V and 11 bases at J, leaving 3 bases unmatched. The CDR3 covers 12 residues. CDR3 loop: CASSYSRDSAFF. Written as DNA, the CDR3 is TGTGCCAGCAGTTACTCTCGGGACAGTGCTTTCTTT.

This clone was picked up one time. V gene TRBV6-1 combines with J gene TRBJ1-6, with D hard to call. Germline V lookup: CDR1 MNHNS, CDR2 SASEGT. With 7 bases removed from V and 10 bases from J, the gap between germline ends came to 14 bases. CDR3 length: 13 amino acids. DNA for the CDR3: TGTGCCAGCACCCCTTGGGTAGAATCACCCCTCCACTTT. Translated: CASTPWVESPLHF.

CDR3 in DNA: TGTGCCAGCAGTTACAACAGCATTTCGGGGGGCTACACCTTC. Protein product: CASSYNSISGGYTF. This chain uses TRBV6-5 with TRBJ1-2; D ambiguous. Germline values: CDR1 MNHEY, CDR2 SVGAGI. The CDR3 extends over 14 amino acids. The V end was cut by 2 bases, the J end by 8 bases, with 15 bases between.

About this clone itself: Different DNA sequences within this sample yield the same CDR3. This chain uses TRBV2 with TRBJ2-5; TRBD2 might be the D (6 bases). Germline CDR1 is SNHLY and CDR2 is FYNNEI. The CDR3 length is 13 residues. V was pared by 6 bases and J by 2 bases, with 10 bases between. CDR3 bases: TGTGCCAGCAGGAGGGACTCTCAAGAGACCCAGTACTTC. It yields the protein CASRRDSQETQYF. Full variable domain (outside the CDR3, taken from reference TRBV2 and TRBJ2-5): EPEVTQTPSHQVTQMGQEVILRCVPISNHLYFYWYRQILGQKVEFLVSFYNNEISEKSEIFDDQFSVERPDGSNFTLKIRSTKLEDSAMYFCASRRDSQETQYFGPGTRLLVL.

A word on this clone: The sample has other DNA sequences that encode this CDR3 too. The V and J genes are TRBV5-1 and TRBJ2-7, with no clear D. The CDR3 has 14 amino acids. Trimming pared 0 bases from V and 1 base from J, leaving 8 bases between. Germline lookup yields CDR1 SGHRS and CDR2 YFSETQ. The CDR3 spells CASSLGTESYEQYF. CDR3 DNA sequence: TGCGCCAGCAGCTTGGGGACGGAGTCCTACGAGCAGTACTTC. The complete variable domain, with remaining parts taken from reference TRBV5-1 and TRBJ2-7, reads KAGVTQTPRYLIKTRGQQVTLSCSPISGHRSVSWYQQTPGQGLQFLFEYFSETQRNKGNFPGRFSGRQFSNSRSEMNVSTLELGDSALYLCASSLGTESYEQYFGPGTRLTVT.

A word on this clone: Other DNA sequences of this sample code for an identical CDR3. The chain uses TRBV5-4 and TRBJ2-3; the D call may be TRBD1 or TRBD2 (5 bases each). This CDR3 has 15 amino acids. From germline, CDR1 is SGHNT and CDR2 YYREEE (reference sequence). Trimming cost V 2 bases and J 0 bases, with 10 bases left between them. CDR3 in amino acids: CASSFGGASTDTQYF. The CDR3 nucleotides are TGTGCCAGCAGCTTTGGGGGTGCTAGCACAGATACGCAGTATTTT.

The CDR3 nucleotides are TGTGCCAGCAGCGTATCACAGGGGGCTTATGAAAAACTGTTTTTT. Amino acids: CASSVSQGAYEKLFF. The genes are TRBV9 and TRBJ1-4, with TRBD1 matching 9 bases. The CDR3 has 15 amino acids. Trimming removed 1 base from V and 6 bases from J; junction bases left unmatched: 4. Germline V gene data show CDR1 as SGDLS and CDR2 as YYNGEE.

CDR3 nucleotide sequence: TGTGCCAGCAGTCCCTTCTTTGGGGGCTTGAACACTGAAGCTTTCTTT. This gives the protein CASSPFFGGLNTEAFF. The V and J genes are TRBV28 and TRBJ1-1, with D perhaps matching TRBD1 (6 bases). This CDR3 contains 16 residues. Germline CDR1 MDHEN, CDR2 SYDVKM. The V gene lost 5 bases and the J gene lost 0 bases, with 16 bases spanning the gap.

The V gene is TRBV19, the J gene TRBJ1-1; D is unresolved. V lost 6 bases to trimming and J lost 0 bases, with 26 bases between them. The CDR3 runs to 19 residues. Germline CDR1 and CDR2: LNHDA and SQIVND (reference sequence). CDR3 nucleotide sequence: TGTGCCAGTAGAAGAAGTCCGTTCGGGTATGATAGGATGAACACTGAAGCTTTCTTT. It encodes CASRRSPFGYDRMNTEAFF.

The chain couples TRBV6-6 to TRBJ1-6, with D possibly being TRBD1 (5 bases). The CDR3 is 13 amino acids. The V end lost 0 bases, the J end lost 9 bases, and 6 bases lay between the germline ends. From germline, CDR1 is MNHNY and CDR2 SVGAGI (reference sequence). In DNA, the CDR3 is TGTGCCAGCAGTTACTCGACAGCTTCACCCCTCCACTTT. It is translated as CASSYSTASPLHF.

The genes are TRBV5-1 and TRBJ1-1; 8 nucleotides match TRBD1. Germline trimming cut 6 bases from V and 5 bases from J; bases unmatched to any gene: 9. This CDR3 comprises 14 residues. The V gene's germline CDR1 is SGHRS and CDR2 YFSETQ. In DNA form, the CDR3 reads TGCGCCAGCAAATCGAAGGACAGGGCGACTGAAGCTTTCTTT. Amino acids: CASKSKDRATEAFF.

CDR3 nucleotide sequence: TGTGCCAGCTCACCGATGTCGGGGCAGGAGACCCAGTACTTC. Amino acids: CASSPMSGQETQYF. The chain recombines TRBV18 with TRBJ2-5; D possibly matches TRBD1 or TRBD2 (5 bases each). CDR3 length: 14 residues. Germline V gene sequence: CDR1 KGHSH, CDR2 LQKENI. V lost 3 bases and J lost 5, with 13 bases in between.

J is TRBJ1-2 and V is TRBV7-8; no definite D call. Germline assignment: CDR1 SGHVS and CDR2 FQNEAQ. The CDR3 contains 15 residues. V was pared by 1 base and J by 0 bases, with 9 bases between. The CDR3 here is CASSLDPSPNYGYTF. CDR3 sequence (DNA): TGTGCCAGCAGCTTAGACCCCTCTCCTAACTATGGCTACACCTTC.

The chain combines TRBV19 with TRBJ1-1; TRBD1 agrees at 8 bases. CDR1 is LNHDA, CDR2 SQIVND, per germline (reference sequence). The CDR3 runs 15 residues. Trimming at V came to 5 bases and at J to 3 bases, leaving 8 bases not matched to a gene. The CDR3 DNA reads as TGTGCCAGTAGTCTAAGCGGACAGGGACACACTGAAGCTTTCTTT. Translation gives CASSLSGQGHTEAFF.

In its sample, this clone was seen once. The chain couples TRBV6-6 to TRBJ1-4; D remains unclear. V lost 7 bases and J 2 bases, leaving 11 bases between the germline ends. The CDR3 spans 14 residues. Per germline, CDR1 MNHNY and CDR2 SVGAGI (reference sequence). CDR3 coding DNA: TGTGCCAGCACTCCTGGAAGGACTAATGAAAAACTGTTTTTT. Amino acid sequence: CASTPGRTNEKLFF.

As for this clone: A junction boundary mismatches the germline segment, possibly from a read error. This specimen includes other DNA sequences encoding the same CDR3. The J gene is TRBJ1-6, the V gene TRBV11-2; D is unresolved. Per germline, CDR1 SGHAT and CDR2 FQNNGV. The CDR3 totals 12 residues. The CDR3 region has the DNA TGCGCCAGCAGCACGAATAATTCACCCCTCCACTTT. This translates into CASSTNNSPLHF.

The chain recombines TRBV28 with TRBJ1-5; D possibly corresponds to TRBD1 (6 bases). The CDR3 consists of 13 residues. V was pared by 7 bases and J by 7 bases, with 14 bases between. Germline V gives CDR1 MDHEN, CDR2 SYDVKM. Here the CDR3 DNA reads TGTGCCAGCATCCAAAGGGGGTTCCAGCCCCAGCATTTT. It yields the protein CASIQRGFQPQHF.